The rows below give T cell receptor beta chains drawn from one sample of a study of Graves' ophthalmopathy and Graves' hyperthyroidism. TCRdb re-analysed the multiplex PCR reads in MiXCR, keeping a single row per CDR3 protein. The profile covers about 400,000 distinct CDR3 sequences, with 20% to 25% appearing a single time and roughly 3.2% taken by the ten largest. The sample taken for sequencing was peripheral blood. These TCRs come from a woman younger than 35 with stable Graves' hyperthyroidism. CDR3s include the opening cysteine and the closing phenylalanine or tryptophan. Each record gives: J gene, clone size, V gene, CDR3 length, D gene, CDR3 protein, CDR3 DNA. D genes are given only for firm matches. Clone size is not always given. Where it is, it says once, few, many or a class for expanded clones.

J: TRBJ2-5
size: -
V: TRBV20-1
length: 14
D: -
CDR3: CSARVDRLVGAQYF
DNA: TGCAGTGCTAGAGTCGATCGTCTGGTGGGGGCCCAGTACTTC

J: TRBJ2-7
size: -
V: TRBV6-4
length: 17
D: -
CDR3: CASSQNGGDREGYEQYF
DNA: TGTGCCAGCAGTCAAAACGGGGGGGACAGAGAAGGCTACGAGCAGTACTTC

J: TRBJ1-1
size: few
V: TRBV30
length: 12
D: -
CDR3: CAWDGMNTEAFF
DNA: TGTGCCTGGGATGGGATGAACACTGAAGCTTTCTTT

J: TRBJ1-5
size: once
V: TRBV29-1
length: 13
D: TRBD1
CDR3: CSVGQVKAQPQHF
DNA: TGCAGCGTGGGACAGGTTAAGGCTCAGCCTCAGCATTTT

J: TRBJ1-5
size: once
V: TRBV2
length: 22
D: -
CDR3: CASSEAGGGDPTPNYSNQPQHF
DNA: TGTGCCAGCAGTGAAGCTGGAGGCGGGGACCCAACCCCCAATTATAGCAATCAGCCCCAGCATTTT

J: TRBJ1-5
size: -
V: TRBV6-1
length: 14
D: -
CDR3: CASITGGRGQPQHF
DNA: TGTGCCAGCATCACGGGGGGGCGAGGTCAGCCCCAGCATTTT

J: TRBJ1-6
size: many
V: TRBV20-1
length: 16
D: TRBD1
CDR3: CSARDPGDRGWSPLHF
DNA: TGCAGTGCTAGAGATCCCGGGGACAGGGGGTGGTCACCCCTCCACTTT

J: TRBJ2-4
size: many
V: TRBV5-6
length: 15
D: -
CDR3: CASSFGSSAKNIQYF
DNA: TGTGCCAGCAGCTTTGGGAGCTCTGCCAAAAACATTCAGTACTTC

J: TRBJ2-5
size: many
V: TRBV11-2
length: 16
D: TRBD2
CDR3: CASSVPSGSEGETQYF
DNA: TGTGCCAGCAGCGTACCTAGCGGGAGTGAAGGAGAGACCCAGTACTTC

J: TRBJ2-7
size: many
V: TRBV7-2
length: 14
D: -
CDR3: CASSLAGVAYEQYF
DNA: TGTGCCAGCAGCTTAGCGGGAGTGGCCTACGAGCAGTACTTC

J: TRBJ1-2
size: many
V: TRBV6-5
length: 15
D: -
CDR3: CASSYSTPTNYGYTF
DNA: TGTGCCAGCAGTTACAGTACACCTACTAACTATGGCTACACCTTC

J: TRBJ2-5
size: -
V: TRBV7-9
length: 15
D: -
CDR3: CASSHPGTDEETQYF
DNA: TGTGCCAGCAGTCATCCGGGGACGGACGAAGAGACCCAGTACTTC

J: TRBJ2-7
size: many
V: TRBV2
length: 14
D: TRBD2
CDR3: CASSVVASGYEQYF
DNA: TGTGCCAGCAGTGTGGTGGCTAGCGGATACGAGCAGTACTTC

J: TRBJ2-4
size: many
V: TRBV4-3
length: 15
D: -
CDR3: CASSQEWSRDHIKYF
DNA: TGCGCCAGCAGCCAAGAGTGGAGTAGAGACCACATTAAGTACTTC

J: TRBJ2-7
size: many
V: TRBV9
length: 14
D: -
CDR3: CASSVEDLVGEQYF
DNA: TGTGCCAGCAGCGTAGAGGACTTAGTGGGCGAGCAGTACTTC

J: TRBJ2-7
size: many
V: TRBV28
length: 15
D: -
CDR3: CASSSPGGVSYEQYF
DNA: TGTGCCAGCAGTTCCCCGGGCGGGGTGTCCTACGAGCAGTACTTC

J: TRBJ2-5
size: many
V: TRBV28
length: 13
D: -
CDR3: CASERDTQETQYF
DNA: TGTGCCAGCGAGAGGGACACCCAAGAGACCCAGTACTTC

J: TRBJ2-7
size: many
V: TRBV28
length: 14
D: -
CDR3: CASNPHLTPYEQYF
DNA: TGTGCCAGCAACCCTCACTTGACTCCCTACGAGCAGTACTTC

J: TRBJ1-1
size: many
V: TRBV11-2
length: 15
D: -
CDR3: CASSLDSIQHTEAFF
DNA: TGTGCCAGCAGCTTAGATAGCATCCAGCACACTGAAGCTTTCTTT

J: TRBJ2-2
size: many
V: TRBV15
length: 20
D: -
CDR3: CATSRDQSGTRDENTGELFF
DNA: TGTGCCACCAGCAGAGACCAATCTGGCACCAGAGATGAGAACACCGGGGAGCTGTTTTTT

J: TRBJ1-1
size: -
V: TRBV15
length: 17
D: -
CDR3: CATSLLPGPPTRTEAFF
DNA: TGTGCCACCAGCCTTCTACCGGGACCCCCGACGAGGACTGAAGCTTTCTTT

J: TRBJ1-5
size: -
V: TRBV4-1
length: 14
D: TRBD1
CDR3: CASSRRDSDQPQHF
DNA: TGCGCCAGCAGCCGCCGGGACAGCGACCAGCCCCAGCATTTT

J: TRBJ2-7
size: many
V: TRBV2
length: 14
D: TRBD1
CDR3: CARQSGTGGYEQYF
DNA: TGTGCCAGACAGTCCGGGACAGGGGGGTACGAGCAGTACTTC

J: TRBJ2-3
size: -
V: TRBV2
length: 14
D: TRBD2
CDR3: CASSEGLAADTQYF
DNA: TGTGCCAGCAGTGAAGGACTAGCGGCAGATACGCAGTATTTT

J: TRBJ2-2
size: many
V: TRBV24-1
length: 16
D: TRBD1
CDR3: CATSDPGQGLIGELFF
DNA: TGTGCCACCAGTGATCCGGGACAGGGGTTGATCGGGGAGCTGTTTTTT

J: TRBJ2-5
size: many
V: TRBV20-1
length: 13
D: -
CDR3: CSAMRQVQETKYF
DNA: TGCAGTGCTATGAGACAGGTCCAAGAGACCAAGTACTTC

J: TRBJ1-2
size: -
V: TRBV12-3/TRBV12-4
length: 14
D: TRBD1
CDR3: CASSYSRQGGGYTF
DNA: TGTGCCAGCAGTTACTCAAGACAGGGAGGCGGCTACACCTTC

J: TRBJ2-7
size: many
V: TRBV6-9
length: 13
D: -
CDR3: CASSYISGYEQYF
DNA: TGTGCCAGCAGTTATATTAGCGGCTACGAGCAGTACTTC

J: TRBJ2-7
size: many
V: TRBV20-1
length: 13
D: -
CDR3: CSARGRASYEQYF
DNA: TGCAGTGCGAGGGGGAGGGCTTCCTACGAGCAGTACTTC

J: TRBJ2-7
size: few
V: TRBV20-1
length: 16
D: TRBD2
CDR3: CSAPGVSGRNSYEQYF
DNA: TGCAGTGCCCCGGGGGTTAGCGGGAGAAACTCCTACGAGCAGTACTTC

J: TRBJ2-4
size: many
V: TRBV20-1
length: 12
D: -
CDR3: CSARDRRALKYF
DNA: TGCAGTGCTAGAGATCGGCGGGCGCTTAAGTACTTC